The entry that follows covers one T cell receptor (beta chain) sequence. The sample belongs to a study of blood T cells in healthy people across ages. Ten milliliters was the volume of peripheral blood drawn from each donor. Alongside a J-beta primer mix, a sample-barcoded 5' primer served in a second PCR lasting roughly 6 to 12 cycles. TCRdb re-derived calls from the 5' RACE reads in MiXCR, one entry per CDR3 protein. The sample contains around 1,900,000 distinct CDR3 sequences, about two fifths of which appear only once. The TCR was taken from a human donor in good health. The sequenced sample consisted of blood.

The CDR3 sequence is CASSYGGFRDNEQFF. CDR3 DNA sequence: TGTGCCAGCAGTTACGGAGGGTTTAGGGACAATGAGCAGTTCTTC. The gene calls are TRBV12-3 or TRBV12-4 and TRBJ2-1, with TRBD2 as a possible D gene (6 bases). This CDR3 region has 15 residues. Trimming shortened V by 4 bases and J by 5 bases, and 15 bases separated the two germline ends.